This is a list of T cell receptor beta chains from one sample in a study of blood T cell repertoires in COVID-19. Some clones are missing from TCRdb's copy, which holds only in-frame ones; the method was immunoSEQ multiplex PCR. The data show 200,000 to 250,000 clones, around 88% seen once. Sequencing was carried out using PBMCs or T cells enriched from blood (not recorded which). The receptors here all came from a woman aged 30 to 39 who had been exposed to COVID-19. The CDR3 runs from the conserved cysteine through the conserved F or W. A D gene is named only where the DNA matches it firmly. Not every row has a clone size; where given, it reads once, few, many or a size class.

DNA	CDR3	size	J	D	V
TGTGCCAGCAGCTTAACAGCTCCTGATTCACCCCTCCACTTT	CASSLTAPDSPLHF	.	TRBJ1-6	.	TRBV7-6
TGTGCCAGTAACGACCCGGGACAGGGGGCTCGAAACACCATATATTTT	CASNDPGQGARNTIYF	once	TRBJ1-3	TRBD1	TRBV19
TGTGCCAGCAGTTACTCGACACAGGGGTTGGGCGAGCAGTACTTC	CASSYSTQGLGEQYF	.	TRBJ2-7	TRBD1	TRBV6-5
TGTGCCAGTTCCCAGGGGGCGACGAGGGAAAAACTGTTTTTT	CASSQGATREKLFF	.	TRBJ1-4	TRBD1	TRBV19
TGTGCCAGCAGCTTAACAGGGGGGGTCAATCAGCCCCAGCATTTT	CASSLTGGVNQPQHF	.	TRBJ1-5	TRBD1	TRBV7-8
TGTGCCAGCAGTATCACAGGGGGCGCGACAGAAGCTTTCTTT	CASSITGGATEAFF	few	TRBJ1-1	TRBD1	TRBV6-5
TGTGCCTGGAGTCGAGCGAGGAGTTTTGTGCGGGGCACAGATACGCAGTATTTT	CAWSRARSFVRGTDTQYF	.	TRBJ2-3	.	TRBV30
TGTGCCAGCAGGCAGGGGGTTGACTCTGGGGCCAACGTCCTGACTTTC	CASRQGVDSGANVLTF	.	TRBJ2-6	TRBD1	TRBV7-9
TGTGCCAGCAGTCCAGGGGGCGCAGGCTTTGGCTACACCTTC	CASSPGGAGFGYTF	.	TRBJ1-2	TRBD1	TRBV27
TGTGCCAGTAGTACGCTGGGGGGGCGTATCGGGGAGCTGTTTTTT	CASSTLGGRIGELFF	few	TRBJ2-2	.	TRBV19
TGTGCCAGCAGCTTAGGCAGGACTCAAGAGACCCAGTACTTC	CASSLGRTQETQYF	.	TRBJ2-5	.	TRBV7-2
TGTGCCACCAGTGACGGACAGATATATAATTCACCCCTCCACTTT	CATSDGQIYNSPLHF	.	TRBJ1-6	.	TRBV24-1
TGTGCCAGCAGCTTGCGCAGGGGTGCGTCAGGGGCCAACGTCCTGACTTTC	CASSLRRGASGANVLTF	.	TRBJ2-6	.	TRBV7-8
TGTGCCAGCAGAGTTGAACAATCGGCTTTCTTT	CASRVEQSAFF	.	TRBJ1-1	.	TRBV2
TGTGCCAGCAGCCTCACAGGGGCCAACACTGAAGCTTTCTTT	CASSLTGANTEAFF	.	TRBJ1-1	TRBD1	TRBV3-1/TRBV3-2
TGTGCCACCAGCAGAGATCGGCCGGGTGTTGTCTCCTCTGGAAACACCATATATTTT	CATSRDRPGVVSSGNTIYF	.	TRBJ1-3	.	TRBV15
TGCAGCGTTGAAACCGGGACCGGAGGGTACGAGCAGTACTTC	CSVETGTGGYEQYF	.	TRBJ2-7	.	TRBV29-1
TGCGCCAGCAGCTTGGGAGGGATTGGACAGCCCCAGCATTTT	CASSLGGIGQPQHF	once	TRBJ1-5	.	TRBV5-1
TGTGCCAGCAGCCCCTGGGGGCTAGTTTCCCTCACAGATACGCAGTATTTT	CASSPWGLVSLTDTQYF	.	TRBJ2-3	.	TRBV7-2
TGCGCCAGCAATCTAGCGGGACTTAGCTCCTACAATGAGCAGTTCTTC	CASNLAGLSSYNEQFF	.	TRBJ2-1	TRBD2	TRBV23-1
TGTGCCACCAGTGCCCGTGGAGGGATTGACTATGGCTACACCTTC	CATSARGGIDYGYTF	few	TRBJ1-2	.	TRBV24-1
TGTGCCAGTAGTTTGGCCGGGACAAACTATGGCTACACCTTC	CASSLAGTNYGYTF	.	TRBJ1-2	.	TRBV19
TGTGCCAGCAGCTTAGTCCCAGAAGGAGCCTACGAGCAGTACTTC	CASSLVPEGAYEQYF	.	TRBJ2-7	.	TRBV7-8
TGTGCCAGCAGCCTGAACTATGGCTACACCTTC	CASSLNYGYTF	.	TRBJ1-2	.	TRBV9
TGTGCCAGCAGCTTGCACCCCGGGACAGGGACCGGGGAGCTGTTTTTT	CASSLHPGTGTGELFF	.	TRBJ2-2	TRBD1	TRBV7-3
TGTGCCAGCAGCTTGGCTTTAGGGACAGGGTACACCGGGGAGCTGTTTTTT	CASSLALGTGYTGELFF	.	TRBJ2-2	TRBD1	TRBV5-6
TGTGCCACCAGCGCCAAAGGGGGGAACACCGGGGAGCTGTTTTTT	CATSAKGGNTGELFF	once	TRBJ2-2	.	TRBV15
TGTGCCAGCAGCGGTGACAGGGGGGACTATGGCTACACCTTC	CASSGDRGDYGYTF	few	TRBJ1-2	TRBD1	TRBV11-3
TGTGCCATCAGTGAGACCGGGACAGGGGATTCACCCCTCCACTTT	CAISETGTGDSPLHF	.	TRBJ1-6	TRBD1	TRBV10-3
TGTGCCAGCAGCTTAATATGGACAGGGGATCTCAATGAGCAGTTCTTC	CASSLIWTGDLNEQFF	once	TRBJ2-1	TRBD1	TRBV7-3
TGTGCCAGCACCTCGCAGGGGTCGAGCTCCTACGAGCAGTACTTC	CASTSQGSSSYEQYF	.	TRBJ2-7	.	TRBV2
TGTGCCAGCAGCCAAGATTACGGAGGCTCTGGAAACACCATATATTTT	CASSQDYGGSGNTIYF	.	TRBJ1-3	.	TRBV14
TGCGCCAGCAGCTTGGCGGGGGAAAATGGCTACACCTTC	CASSLAGENGYTF	.	TRBJ1-2	.	TRBV5-1
TGTGCCAGCAGTATGGGACAGGGAGCCAATCAGCCCCAGCATTTT	CASSMGQGANQPQHF	.	TRBJ1-5	TRBD1	TRBV2
TGTGCCAGTACCCGGACAGTCTCAACTATTAGCAATCAGCCCCAGCATTTT	CASTRTVSTISNQPQHF	.	TRBJ1-5	.	TRBV19
TGTGCCAGCAGTAGGGCAGGGGGATATGGCTACACCTTC	CASSRAGGYGYTF	.	TRBJ1-2	TRBD1	TRBV27
TGTGCCAGCAGTTTATCACGGGAGAGCTATGGCTACACCTTC	CASSLSRESYGYTF	.	TRBJ1-2	.	TRBV27
TGTGCCAGCAGCTTCATCGGCCTGGAGGGACGTAGAGACTTC	CASSFIGLEGRRDF	once	TRBJ1-2	.	TRBV5-6
TGCGCCAGCAGTTCTGGGGGCGGGAACACTGAAGCTTTCTTT	CASSSGGGNTEAFF	.	TRBJ1-1	.	TRBV5-1
TGCGCCAGCAGTGATCAGCGGACTAACACCGGGGAGCTGTTTTTT	CASSDQRTNTGELFF	.	TRBJ2-2	.	TRBV10-1
TGTGCCTGGAGTGCCCAGACAGGGACCCATGGCTACACCTTC	CAWSAQTGTHGYTF	.	TRBJ1-2	TRBD1	TRBV30
TGCGCCAGCACTTCAGGGCTCCGGTCTGGGGCCAACGTCCTGACTTTC	CASTSGLRSGANVLTF	.	TRBJ2-6	.	TRBV10-2
TGTGCCAGCAGCCGGGGACAGGGGCCCTACAATGAGCAGTTCTTC	CASSRGQGPYNEQFF	once	TRBJ2-1	TRBD1	TRBV11-2
TGTGCCAGCAGCGTAGACCAGGGAAACTATGGCTACACCTTC	CASSVDQGNYGYTF	.	TRBJ1-2	.	TRBV9
TGTGCCAGCAGCTTAGAGAGAGCGAAGAATGAAAAACTGTTTTTT	CASSLERAKNEKLFF	.	TRBJ1-4	.	TRBV7-9
TGCGCCAGCAGTCCGGACAGAAACTATGGCTACACCTTC	CASSPDRNYGYTF	.	TRBJ1-2	.	TRBV4-1
TGTGCCAGCAGCTCGACACCGAACACTGAAGCTTTCTTT	CASSSTPNTEAFF	few	TRBJ1-1	.	TRBV5-4
TGTGCCAGCCGTCGGTCAGATACGCAGTATTTT	CASRRSDTQYF	.	TRBJ2-3	.	TRBV6-5
TGTGCCAGCAGCCGGGGACAGGGCACAGATACGCAGTATTTT	CASSRGQGTDTQYF	.	TRBJ2-3	TRBD1	TRBV7-3
TGTGCCAGCAGCGGTCAGGGGACTAATGAAAAACTGTTTTTT	CASSGQGTNEKLFF	.	TRBJ1-4	.	TRBV9
TGTGCCAGTAGTATAGGCCCCGAAACAGGGTTCGGTGGCTACACCTTC	CASSIGPETGFGGYTF	.	TRBJ1-2	.	TRBV19
TGCGCCAGCGGGCCAGGGAGCACAGATACGCAGTATTTT	CASGPGSTDTQYF	.	TRBJ2-3	.	TRBV5-1
TGCGCCAGCGGGGGCAGCTCCTACAATGAGCAGTTCTTC	CASGGSSYNEQFF	.	TRBJ2-1	.	TRBV10-1
TGCGCCAGCAGCTTGGCCAAGGGGCCGGATTCACCCCTCCACTTT	CASSLAKGPDSPLHF	.	TRBJ1-6	.	TRBV5-1
TGTGCCATCCCACAGGGGGCCCCTTTCTATGGCTACACCTTC	CAIPQGAPFYGYTF	many	TRBJ1-2	TRBD1	TRBV11-2
TGTGCCAGCTGTAGGGCTCCCAGCGGGGGCCCCCCCGGGGAGCTGTTTTTT	CASCRAPSGGPPGELFF	.	TRBJ2-2	TRBD2	TRBV11-2
TGCGCCAGCAGCCAAGATACAGGGCAGAACTATGGCTACACCTTC	CASSQDTGQNYGYTF	.	TRBJ1-2	.	TRBV4-1